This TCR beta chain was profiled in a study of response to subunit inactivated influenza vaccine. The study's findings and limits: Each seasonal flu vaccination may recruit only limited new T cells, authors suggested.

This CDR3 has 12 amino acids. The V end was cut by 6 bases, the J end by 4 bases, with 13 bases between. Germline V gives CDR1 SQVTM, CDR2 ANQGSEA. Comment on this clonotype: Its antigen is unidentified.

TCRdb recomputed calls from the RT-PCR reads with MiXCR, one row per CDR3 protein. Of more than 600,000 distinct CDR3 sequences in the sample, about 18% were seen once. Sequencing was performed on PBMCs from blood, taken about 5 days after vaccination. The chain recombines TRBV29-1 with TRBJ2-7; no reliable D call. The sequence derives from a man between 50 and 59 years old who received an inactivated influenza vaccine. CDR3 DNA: TGCAGCGTAGGCTCCTCGAAGTACGAGCAGTACTTC. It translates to CSVGSSKYEQYF.